The 2 T cell receptor beta chains below were found in one sample sequenced in a study of blood T cell repertoires in COVID-19. Produced via immunoSEQ multiplex PCR; TCRdb's table is partial and in-frame only. Of 250,000 to 300,000 clones listed, 70% to 90% are singletons. The specimen was PBMCs or T cells enriched from blood (not recorded which). The receptor source for this set is a man younger than 35 who had recovered from COVID-19.

The rearrangement links TRBV6-5 to TRBJ2-7, with D possibly matching TRBD2 (5 bases). The V end lost 6 bases, the J end lost 0 bases, and 15 bases lay between the germline ends. This CDR3 is built from 15 residues. CDR1 and CDR2 from the germline V gene are MNHEY and SVGAGI. The chain's CDR3 is CASRLSGIPSYEQYF. The CDR3 nucleotides are TGTGCCAGCAGACTATCCGGGATTCCCTCCTACGAGCAGTACTTC.

This clone was recorded only once. The chain uses TRBV7-8 and TRBJ1-2; D unclear. The CDR3 loop spans 13 amino acids. V was trimmed by 1 base and J by 10 bases, leaving 13 bases between them. Germline V CDR1 and CDR2: SGHVS, FQNEAQ. The CDR3 is CASSLVARNDYTF. CDR3 coding DNA: TGTGCCAGCAGCTTAGTTGCCAGAAACGACTACACCTTC.